This TCR beta chain was observed in a study of T cells in Graves' hyperthyroidism and ophthalmopathy. TCR beta CDR3 regions were amplified from RNA transcripts. TCR CDR3 regions were first amplified by RT-PCR with HTBI primers. TCRdb reanalysed the multiplex PCR reads using MiXCR and keeps one entry per CDR3 protein. The data hold about 520,000 distinct CDR3 sequences, with around 22% observed a single time. In regard to this clonotype: What it binds is not known.

Study-wide findings and caveats: Blood samples included most of the expanded thyroid clonotypes exceeding 0.001.

CDR3 size: 13 residues. The germline V gene has CDR1 SGHAT and CDR2 FQNNGV. J was trimmed by 7 bases and V by 3 bases; bases with no gene match: 2. This TCR was sampled from a woman in her twenties or thirties with Graves' ophthalmopathy. What was sequenced was blood. The chain joins TRBV11-2 to TRBJ2-5, with TRBD1 matching 10 bases. CDR3 coding DNA: TGTGCCAGCAGCTTGCGGGACAGGGGGACCCAGTACTTC. This codes for CASSLRDRGTQYF.